These T cell receptor beta chains were read from a single sample in a study of response to subunit inactivated influenza vaccine. TCRdb re-analysed the RT-PCR reads in MiXCR, keeping a single row per CDR3 protein. This sample has 650,000 to 850,000 distinct CDR3 sequences, with more than 11% found just once. Sequencing was performed on PBMCs from blood, taken around 14 days before vaccination. Receptors originate from a man in his fifties or sixties who received an inactivated influenza vaccine. Each CDR3 is given with its conserved first and last residue. The D gene is left open where the match is weak. Size is omitted from some rows. Given values are once, few, many or a class for expanded clones.

J gene: TRBJ1-1
D gene: NA
clone size: few
CDR3 length: 15
V gene: TRBV5-1
CDR3 protein: CASSLVLVRETEAFF
CDR3 DNA: TGCGCCAGCAGCTTGGTTCTGGTCAGGGAGACTGAAGCTTTCTTT

J gene: TRBJ1-5
D gene: NA
clone size: many
CDR3 length: 12
V gene: TRBV3-1
CDR3 protein: CASSRTTGPQHF
CDR3 DNA: TGTGCCAGCAGCCGGACCACAGGGCCCCAGCATTTT

J gene: TRBJ1-6
D gene: TRBD1
clone size: few
CDR3 length: 14
V gene: TRBV14
CDR3 protein: CASSQWTGSSPLHF
CDR3 DNA: TGTGCCAGCAGCCAATGGACAGGGTCGTCACCCCTCCACTTT

J gene: TRBJ1-6
D gene: NA
clone size: NA
CDR3 length: 14
V gene: TRBV5-1
CDR3 protein: CASSLSGDISPLHF
CDR3 DNA: TGCGCCAGCAGCTTGTCGGGGGACATTTCACCCCTCCACTTT

J gene: TRBJ1-3
D gene: TRBD1
clone size: many
CDR3 length: 16
V gene: TRBV28
CDR3 protein: CASSLGQGLSGNTIYF
CDR3 DNA: TGTGCCAGCAGTTTAGGACAGGGTCTATCAGGAAACACCATATATTTT

J gene: TRBJ1-5
D gene: NA
clone size: many
CDR3 length: 15
V gene: TRBV3-1
CDR3 protein: CASSPSQGRNQPQHF
CDR3 DNA: TGTGCCAGCAGCCCCTCGCAGGGGCGCAATCAGCCCCAGCATTTT

J gene: TRBJ1-6
D gene: NA
clone size: NA
CDR3 length: 13
V gene: TRBV10-2
CDR3 protein: CASSDGRNSPLHF
CDR3 DNA: TGCGCCAGCAGTGATGGCAGGAATTCACCCCTCCACTTT

J gene: TRBJ2-7
D gene: NA
clone size: few
CDR3 length: 12
V gene: TRBV5-1
CDR3 protein: CASSLEDDEQYF
CDR3 DNA: TGCGCCAGCAGCTTGGAGGACGACGAGCAGTACTTC

J gene: TRBJ1-6
D gene: NA
clone size: many
CDR3 length: 13
V gene: TRBV5-1
CDR3 protein: CASSLEEGSPLHF
CDR3 DNA: TGCGCCAGCAGCTTGGAAGAAGGGTCACCCCTCCACTTT

J gene: TRBJ1-1
D gene: NA
clone size: few
CDR3 length: 13
V gene: TRBV10-2
CDR3 protein: CASSEIRGAEAFF
CDR3 DNA: TGCGCCAGCAGTGAGATCAGGGGCGCCGAAGCTTTCTTT

J gene: TRBJ2-7
D gene: TRBD1
clone size: few
CDR3 length: 14
V gene: TRBV5-1
CDR3 protein: CASSLEQGVSEQYF
CDR3 DNA: TGCGCCAGCAGCTTGGAACAGGGGGTCTCCGAGCAGTACTTC

J gene: TRBJ2-1
D gene: TRBD1
clone size: NA
CDR3 length: 15
V gene: TRBV28
CDR3 protein: CASSLGRGRRDEQFF
CDR3 DNA: TGTGCCAGCAGTTTGGGCAGGGGGCGAAGGGATGAGCAGTTCTTC

J gene: TRBJ2-7
D gene: NA
clone size: NA
CDR3 length: 15
V gene: TRBV6-5
CDR3 protein: CASSYDGTAAYEQYF
CDR3 DNA: TGTGCCAGCAGTTACGACGGGACCGCGGCCTACGAGCAGTACTTC

J gene: TRBJ2-1
D gene: NA
clone size: many
CDR3 length: 14
V gene: TRBV12-3/TRBV12-4
CDR3 protein: CASTPGYVYNEQFF
CDR3 DNA: TGTGCCAGCACCCCGGGCTACGTCTACAATGAGCAGTTCTTC

J gene: TRBJ2-6
D gene: NA
clone size: few
CDR3 length: 14
V gene: TRBV7-2
CDR3 protein: CASTKNSGANVLTF
CDR3 DNA: TGTGCCAGCACCAAGAACTCTGGGGCCAACGTCCTGACTTTC

J gene: TRBJ2-5
D gene: TRBD2
clone size: NA
CDR3 length: 14
V gene: TRBV20-1
CDR3 protein: CSAVAGGPGETQYF
CDR3 DNA: TGCAGTGCTGTAGCGGGAGGGCCGGGGGAGACCCAGTACTTC

J gene: TRBJ2-2
D gene: NA
clone size: NA
CDR3 length: 16
V gene: TRBV10-3
CDR3 protein: CATSTSVMLTAGELFF
CDR3 DNA: TGTGCCACCTCGACCTCTGTCATGCTCACCGCCGGGGAGCTGTTTTTT

J gene: TRBJ2-5
D gene: NA
clone size: NA
CDR3 length: 14
V gene: TRBV18
CDR3 protein: CASSPPRETETQYF
CDR3 DNA: TGTGCCAGCTCACCTCCCAGGGAAACAGAGACCCAGTACTTC

J gene: TRBJ2-7
D gene: NA
clone size: few
CDR3 length: 15
V gene: TRBV5-1
CDR3 protein: CASSLLLGGGYEQYF
CDR3 DNA: TGCGCCAGCAGCTTGCTACTCGGGGGCGGCTACGAGCAGTACTTC

J gene: TRBJ2-7
D gene: TRBD2
clone size: NA
CDR3 length: 15
V gene: TRBV15
CDR3 protein: CATSRDQTSAGEQYF
CDR3 DNA: TGTGCCACCAGCAGAGATCAAACTAGCGCGGGCGAGCAGTACTTC

J gene: TRBJ1-5
D gene: NA
clone size: NA
CDR3 length: 15
V gene: TRBV27
CDR3 protein: CLSPGILHSNQPQHF
CDR3 DNA: TGTTTATCACCCGGGATCCTTCATAGCAATCAGCCCCAGCATTTT

J gene: TRBJ2-1
D gene: TRBD2
clone size: NA
CDR3 length: 14
V gene: TRBV2
CDR3 protein: CASSEPVTAGGGFF
CDR3 DNA: TGTGCCAGCAGTGAACCCGTTACGGCGGGGGGTGGGTTCTTC

J gene: TRBJ1-1
D gene: NA
clone size: NA
CDR3 length: 13
V gene: TRBV29-1
CDR3 protein: CSVKTRGDTEAFF
CDR3 DNA: TGCAGCGTGAAGACCAGGGGTGACACTGAAGCTTTCTTT

J gene: TRBJ2-1
D gene: NA
clone size: NA
CDR3 length: 14
V gene: TRBV5-1
CDR3 protein: CASSLSTGVNEQFF
CDR3 DNA: TGCGCCAGCAGCCTAAGCACAGGTGTGAATGAGCAGTTCTTC

J gene: TRBJ1-5
D gene: NA
clone size: few
CDR3 length: 15
V gene: TRBV10-3
CDR3 protein: CAISESQGYLQPQHF
CDR3 DNA: TGTGCCATCAGTGAGTCGCAGGGTTATCTGCAGCCCCAGCATTTT

J gene: TRBJ2-7
D gene: NA
clone size: NA
CDR3 length: 15
V gene: TRBV27
CDR3 protein: CASSRGAGQVHEQYF
CDR3 DNA: TGTGCCAGCAGCCGCGGGGCAGGGCAAGTTCACGAGCAGTACTTC

J gene: TRBJ1-2
D gene: TRBD1
clone size: NA
CDR3 length: 14
V gene: TRBV29-1
CDR3 protein: CSVQVGDRDYGYTF
CDR3 DNA: TGCAGCGTCCAAGTTGGGGACAGGGACTATGGCTACACCTTC

J gene: TRBJ1-6
D gene: NA
clone size: many
CDR3 length: 11
V gene: TRBV12-3/TRBV12-4
CDR3 protein: CASSSPGTLHF
CDR3 DNA: TGTGCCAGCAGCTCCCCCGGGACCCTCCACTTT

J gene: TRBJ2-5
D gene: TRBD1
clone size: many
CDR3 length: 15
V gene: TRBV7-2
CDR3 protein: CASSYPGQGTRTQYF
CDR3 DNA: TGTGCCAGCAGCTATCCGGGACAGGGGACTAGGACCCAGTACTTC

J gene: TRBJ2-1
D gene: NA
clone size: NA
CDR3 length: 13
V gene: TRBV10-2
CDR3 protein: CASRDVALNEQFF
CDR3 DNA: TGCGCCAGCAGAGACGTAGCGCTCAATGAGCAGTTCTTC

J gene: TRBJ2-1
D gene: NA
clone size: NA
CDR3 length: 15
V gene: TRBV28
CDR3 protein: CASRQNHKLYNEQFF
CDR3 DNA: TGTGCCAGCAGACAGAATCACAAACTCTACAATGAGCAGTTCTTC

J gene: TRBJ2-5
D gene: NA
clone size: many
CDR3 length: 13
V gene: TRBV24-1
CDR3 protein: CATSDLREETQYF
CDR3 DNA: TGTGCCACCAGTGACCTGAGGGAAGAGACCCAGTACTTC

J gene: TRBJ1-1
D gene: NA
clone size: few
CDR3 length: 12
V gene: TRBV7-9
CDR3 protein: CASSLWGSEAFF
CDR3 DNA: TGTGCCAGCAGCTTATGGGGTTCTGAAGCTTTCTTT

J gene: TRBJ2-3
D gene: NA
clone size: NA
CDR3 length: 15
V gene: TRBV20-1
CDR3 protein: CSARYQGPHTYTQYF
CDR3 DNA: TGCAGTGCTAGGTATCAGGGTCCGCACACCTATACGCAGTATTTT

J gene: TRBJ2-1
D gene: NA
clone size: NA
CDR3 length: 11
V gene: TRBV29-1
CDR3 protein: CSVEGSAAQFF
CDR3 DNA: TGCAGCGTTGAAGGTTCAGCGGCACAGTTCTTC

J gene: TRBJ2-3
D gene: NA
clone size: few
CDR3 length: 13
V gene: TRBV4-2
CDR3 protein: CASSQDRKDTQYF
CDR3 DNA: TGTGCCAGCAGCCAAGATCGGAAAGATACGCAGTATTTT

J gene: TRBJ1-1
D gene: TRBD1
clone size: many
CDR3 length: 14
V gene: TRBV4-3
CDR3 protein: CASSQGTENTEAFF
CDR3 DNA: TGTGCCAGCAGCCAAGGGACAGAGAACACTGAAGCTTTCTTT

J gene: TRBJ2-1
D gene: TRBD1
clone size: few
CDR3 length: 13
V gene: TRBV20-1
CDR3 protein: CSAGQQGFGEQFF
CDR3 DNA: TGCAGTGCGGGACAACAGGGGTTTGGTGAGCAGTTCTTC

J gene: TRBJ1-2
D gene: TRBD1
clone size: NA
CDR3 length: 12
V gene: TRBV5-6
CDR3 protein: CASSFDRDGYTF
CDR3 DNA: TGTGCCAGCAGTTTCGACAGGGATGGCTACACCTTC

J gene: TRBJ2-7
D gene: NA
clone size: NA
CDR3 length: 14
V gene: TRBV20-1
CDR3 protein: CSARLAGSSYEQYF
CDR3 DNA: TGCAGTGCTCGCCTAGCCGGGAGCTCCTACGAGCAGTACTTC

J gene: TRBJ2-5
D gene: NA
clone size: few
CDR3 length: 13
V gene: TRBV30
CDR3 protein: CAWSVLGLRTQYF
CDR3 DNA: TGTGCCTGGAGTGTACTGGGGCTTAGGACCCAGTACTTC

J gene: TRBJ2-3
D gene: NA
clone size: many
CDR3 length: 13
V gene: TRBV7-9
CDR3 protein: CASSFKGPDTQYF
CDR3 DNA: TGTGCCAGCAGCTTTAAAGGCCCAGATACGCAGTATTTT

J gene: TRBJ2-7
D gene: TRBD1
clone size: NA
CDR3 length: 14
V gene: TRBV28
CDR3 protein: CASSPDRVVYEQYF
CDR3 DNA: TGTGCCAGCAGTCCAGACAGGGTAGTGTACGAGCAGTACTTC

J gene: TRBJ2-3
D gene: NA
clone size: few
CDR3 length: 13
V gene: TRBV18
CDR3 protein: CASSDSYTDTQYF
CDR3 DNA: TGTGCCAGCTCGGACAGCTACACAGATACGCAGTATTTT

J gene: TRBJ2-7
D gene: NA
clone size: few
CDR3 length: 14
V gene: TRBV2
CDR3 protein: CASKRRAETYEQYF
CDR3 DNA: TGTGCCAGCAAACGGCGGGCCGAGACCTACGAGCAGTACTTC

J gene: TRBJ1-1
D gene: TRBD1
clone size: few
CDR3 length: 14
V gene: TRBV6-2/TRBV6-3
CDR3 protein: CASRLQGGNTEAFF
CDR3 DNA: TGTGCCAGCAGACTCCAGGGGGGGAACACTGAAGCTTTCTTT

J gene: TRBJ1-1
D gene: NA
clone size: few
CDR3 length: 16
V gene: TRBV27
CDR3 protein: CASSLSAGHLNTEAFF
CDR3 DNA: TGTGCCAGCAGTTTATCAGCGGGACATTTGAACACTGAAGCTTTCTTT

J gene: TRBJ2-1
D gene: NA
clone size: NA
CDR3 length: 13
V gene: TRBV15
CDR3 protein: CATSSPGENEQFF
CDR3 DNA: TGTGCCACCAGCAGCCCCGGAGAGAATGAGCAGTTCTTC

J gene: TRBJ2-7
D gene: NA
clone size: few
CDR3 length: 13
V gene: TRBV6-1
CDR3 protein: CASSEANAYEQYF
CDR3 DNA: TGTGCCAGCAGTGAAGCGAACGCCTACGAGCAGTACTTC

J gene: TRBJ2-1
D gene: TRBD1
clone size: few
CDR3 length: 15
V gene: TRBV7-2
CDR3 protein: CASSSDREPYNEQFF
CDR3 DNA: TGTGCCAGCAGCAGCGACAGGGAGCCCTACAATGAGCAGTTCTTC

J gene: TRBJ2-3
D gene: TRBD2
clone size: once
CDR3 length: 17
V gene: TRBV5-1
CDR3 protein: CASSLDPTSGGTDTQYF
CDR3 DNA: TGCGCCAGCAGCTTGGACCCGACTAGCGGGGGAACAGATACGCAGTATTTT

J gene: TRBJ2-1
D gene: TRBD2
clone size: NA
CDR3 length: 17
V gene: TRBV7-9
CDR3 protein: CATTSTLAGDSYNEQFF
CDR3 DNA: TGTGCCACGACCTCCACCTTAGCGGGGGACTCCTACAATGAGCAGTTCTTC